These T cell receptor beta chains were read from a single sample in a study of T cell repertoires in cytomegalovirus infection. TCRdb re-derived calls from the reads in MiXCR, one entry per CDR3 protein. The profile shows 300,000 to 400,000 distinct CDR3 sequences, 25% to 30% of them singletons. Their antigen targets remain unknown. This material consisted of cultured PBMCs, taken from culture after CMV antigen stimulation. The receptors were gathered from a human donor in good health (CMV status not recorded). Some clones in this sample may be carry-over from other donors' samples. Each CDR3 is given with its conserved first and last residue. D genes are given only for firm matches. The size entry is marked missing in some rows and otherwise reads once, few, many or a size class.

v_call: TRBV4-2; clone_size: few; j_call: TRBJ1-2; d_call: -; cdr3_aa: CASSQDRAANYGYTF; cdr3_nt: TGTGCCAGCAGCCAAGATAGAGCTGCTAACTATGGCTACACCTTC
v_call: TRBV5-6; clone_size: -; j_call: TRBJ1-5; d_call: TRBD1; cdr3_aa: CASSSDRDRGAGQPQHF; cdr3_nt: TGTGCCAGCAGCTCGGACCGGGACAGGGGAGCGGGTCAGCCCCAGCATTTT
v_call: TRBV7-6; clone_size: -; j_call: TRBJ2-1; d_call: TRBD2; cdr3_aa: CASSLLVAGAYEQFF; cdr3_nt: TGTGCCAGCAGCCTACTGGTGGCGGGAGCATATGAGCAGTTCTTC
v_call: TRBV20-1; clone_size: -; j_call: TRBJ2-3; d_call: -; cdr3_aa: CSARDQISEGDTQYF; cdr3_nt: TGCAGTGCTAGAGATCAGATTAGCGAGGGGGATACGCAGTATTTT
v_call: TRBV19; clone_size: few; j_call: TRBJ1-5; d_call: -; cdr3_aa: CASSIDPTRGRVNQPQHF; cdr3_nt: TGTGCCAGTAGTATAGATCCAACCCGGGGCAGAGTCAATCAGCCCCAGCATTTT
v_call: TRBV7-4; clone_size: -; j_call: TRBJ2-7; d_call: -; cdr3_aa: CASSFPSSATYEQYF; cdr3_nt: TGTGCCAGCAGCTTTCCGTCTAGCGCAACCTACGAGCAGTACTTC
v_call: TRBV28; clone_size: few; j_call: TRBJ2-3; d_call: TRBD2; cdr3_aa: CASRASGTNTDTQYF; cdr3_nt: TGTGCCAGCCGCGCTAGCGGGACCAACACAGATACGCAGTATTTT
v_call: TRBV20-1; clone_size: -; j_call: TRBJ1-5; d_call: TRBD1; cdr3_aa: CSARTGGQPQHF; cdr3_nt: TGCAGTGCTAGAACAGGGGGACAGCCCCAGCATTTT
v_call: TRBV10-3; clone_size: -; j_call: TRBJ2-5; d_call: -; cdr3_aa: CAIGGNQETQYF; cdr3_nt: TGTGCCATCGGGGGGAACCAAGAGACCCAGTACTTC
v_call: TRBV4-1; clone_size: many; j_call: TRBJ1-6; d_call: -; cdr3_aa: CASSQEVTVNNSPLHF; cdr3_nt: TGCGCCAGCAGCCAAGAAGTAACAGTTAACAATTCACCCCTCCACTTT
v_call: TRBV20-1; clone_size: -; j_call: TRBJ2-5; d_call: -; cdr3_aa: CSCTAKETQYF; cdr3_nt: TGCAGCTGTACAGCTAAAGAGACCCAGTACTTC
v_call: TRBV7-2; clone_size: many; j_call: TRBJ1-2; d_call: -; cdr3_aa: CASSLDGGAEGYTF; cdr3_nt: TGTGCCAGCAGCTTAGATGGGGGCGCGGAGGGCTACACCTTC
v_call: TRBV6-5; clone_size: few; j_call: TRBJ1-2; d_call: -; cdr3_aa: CASSRRRPYGYTF; cdr3_nt: TGTGCCAGCAGCCGACGACGTCCCTATGGCTACACCTTC
v_call: TRBV10-3; clone_size: once; j_call: TRBJ2-1; d_call: TRBD2; cdr3_aa: CAIREGSRELSYNEQFF; cdr3_nt: TGTGCCATCAGGGAGGGTTCGCGGGAGCTCTCCTACAATGAGCAGTTCTTC
v_call: TRBV4-2; clone_size: -; j_call: TRBJ2-1; d_call: -; cdr3_aa: CASSQDKGSYNEQFF; cdr3_nt: TGTGCCAGCAGCCAAGATAAGGGCTCCTACAATGAGCAGTTCTTC
v_call: TRBV7-9; clone_size: few; j_call: TRBJ2-7; d_call: -; cdr3_aa: CASSPRDYEQYF; cdr3_nt: TGTGCCAGCAGCCCAAGGGACTACGAGCAGTACTTC
v_call: TRBV15; clone_size: -; j_call: TRBJ1-5; d_call: -; cdr3_aa: CATSRDSSVHQPQHF; cdr3_nt: TGTGCCACCAGCAGAGATAGCTCGGTCCATCAGCCCCAGCATTTT
v_call: TRBV6-1; clone_size: -; j_call: TRBJ1-5; d_call: -; cdr3_aa: CASSYSRVLNQPQHF; cdr3_nt: TGTGCCAGCAGTTACTCACGGGTTCTCAATCAGCCCCAGCATTTT
v_call: TRBV5-6; clone_size: -; j_call: TRBJ1-2; d_call: TRBD1; cdr3_aa: CASSLAQGAVGYTF; cdr3_nt: TGTGCCAGCAGCTTGGCACAGGGGGCCGTAGGCTACACCTTC
v_call: TRBV28; clone_size: -; j_call: TRBJ1-2; d_call: -; cdr3_aa: CASSSGYSNYGYTF; cdr3_nt: TGTGCCAGCAGTTCGGGGTATTCTAACTATGGCTACACCTTC
v_call: TRBV24-1; clone_size: few; j_call: TRBJ2-2; d_call: -; cdr3_aa: CATSDLPNTGELFF; cdr3_nt: TGTGCCACCAGTGATCTCCCGAACACCGGGGAGCTGTTTTTT
v_call: TRBV6-6; clone_size: -; j_call: TRBJ1-1; d_call: TRBD1; cdr3_aa: CASRDRGNTEAFF; cdr3_nt: TGTGCCAGCAGGGACAGGGGTAACACTGAAGCTTTCTTT
v_call: TRBV29-1; clone_size: -; j_call: TRBJ2-6; d_call: -; cdr3_aa: CSVEGVGSSRANVLTF; cdr3_nt: TGCAGCGTTGAAGGGGTGGGGAGTTCTCGGGCCAACGTCCTGACTTTC
v_call: TRBV11-2; clone_size: -; j_call: TRBJ1-6; d_call: -; cdr3_aa: CASSLEGTNNSPLHF; cdr3_nt: TGTGCCAGCAGCTTAGAGGGGACAAACAATTCACCCCTCCACTTT
v_call: TRBV28; clone_size: -; j_call: TRBJ2-1; d_call: TRBD2; cdr3_aa: CASSPLGLAGGGDEQFF; cdr3_nt: TGTGCCAGCAGTCCTTTAGGACTAGCGGGAGGGGGGGATGAGCAGTTCTTC